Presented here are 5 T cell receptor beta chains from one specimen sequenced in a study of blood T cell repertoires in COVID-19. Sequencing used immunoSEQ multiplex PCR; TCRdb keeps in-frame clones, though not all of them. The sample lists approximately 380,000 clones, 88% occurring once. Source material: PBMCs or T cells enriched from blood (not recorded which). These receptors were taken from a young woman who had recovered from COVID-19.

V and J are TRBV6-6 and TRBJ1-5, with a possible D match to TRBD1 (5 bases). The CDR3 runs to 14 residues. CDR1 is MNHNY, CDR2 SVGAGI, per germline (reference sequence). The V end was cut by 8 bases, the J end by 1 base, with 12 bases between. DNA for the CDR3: TGTGCCAGCGTCTGGGGGGACAGCAATCAGCCCCAGCATTTT. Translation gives CASVWGDSNQPQHF.

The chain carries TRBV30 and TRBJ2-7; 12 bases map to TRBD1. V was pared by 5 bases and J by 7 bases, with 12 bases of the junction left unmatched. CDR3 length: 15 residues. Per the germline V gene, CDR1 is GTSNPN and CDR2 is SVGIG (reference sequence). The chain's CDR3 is CAWAKGGQGAWEQYF. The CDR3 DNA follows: TGTGCCTGGGCGAAGGGGGGACAGGGGGCTTGGGAGCAGTACTTC.

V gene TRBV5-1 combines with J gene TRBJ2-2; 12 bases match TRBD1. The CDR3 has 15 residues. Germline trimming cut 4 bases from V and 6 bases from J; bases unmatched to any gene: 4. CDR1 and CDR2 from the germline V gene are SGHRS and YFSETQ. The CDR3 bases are TGCGCCAGCAGCCAGGGACAGGGGGCATCCGGGGAGCTGTTTTTT. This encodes CASSQGQGASGELFF.

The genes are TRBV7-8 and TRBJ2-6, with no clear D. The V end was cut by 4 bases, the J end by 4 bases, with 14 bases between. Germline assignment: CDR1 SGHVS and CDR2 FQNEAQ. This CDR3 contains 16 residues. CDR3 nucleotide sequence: TGTGCCAGCAGCTGGCTCGCTCCTGCCGGGGCCAACGTCCTGACTTTC. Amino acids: CASSWLAPAGANVLTF.

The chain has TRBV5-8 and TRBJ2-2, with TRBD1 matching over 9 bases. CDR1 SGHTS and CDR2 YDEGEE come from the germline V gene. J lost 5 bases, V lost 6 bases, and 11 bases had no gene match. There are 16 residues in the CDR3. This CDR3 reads CASTLTGTGKTGELFF. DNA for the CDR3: TGTGCCAGCACCCTGACCGGGACAGGGAAAACCGGGGAGCTGTTTTTT. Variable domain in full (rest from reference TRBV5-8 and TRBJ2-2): EAGVTQSPTHLIKTRGQQATLRCSPISGHTSVYWYQQALGLGLQFLLWYDEGEERNRGNFPPRFSGRQFPNYSSELNVNALELEDSALYLCASTLTGTGKTGELFFGEGSRLTVL.